Presented here are 29 T cell receptor beta chains from one specimen sequenced in a study of T cell responses to AZD1222 COVID-19 vaccine. Generated by immunoSEQ multiplex PCR, the TCRdb table keeps only in-frame clones and is missing some. The table shows 100,000 or so clones, with 80% to 95% occurring only once. This material consisted of peripheral blood, taken on day 0 of AZD1222 vaccination. The receptors were sampled from an adult in good health.

The CDR3 region has the DNA TGTGCCAGTAGTCTATCCGCAGGGCGCTCTGGAAACACCATATATTTT. This encodes CASSLSAGRSGNTIYF. The chain carries TRBV19 and TRBJ1-3; D is possibly TRBD1 (5 bases). V was pared by 5 bases and J by 0 bases, with 14 bases between. The germline gives CDR1 LNHDA, CDR2 SQIVND (reference sequence). The CDR3 loop spans 16 amino acids. The entire variable domain, with the rest obtained from reference TRBV19 and TRBJ1-3, is as follows: DGGITQSPKYLFRKEGQNVTLSCEQNLNHDAMYWYRQDPGQGLRLIYYSQIVNDFQKGDIAEGYSVSREKKESFPLTVTSAQKNPTAFYLCASSLSAGRSGNTIYFGEGSWLTVV.

The J gene is TRBJ1-1, the V gene TRBV19, with D tentatively TRBD1 (5 bases). The CDR3 covers 13 residues. The V end lost 6 bases, the J end lost 0 bases, and 8 bases lay between the germline ends. Germline CDR1 and CDR2: LNHDA and SQIVND (reference sequence). The DNA for the CDR3 is TGTGCCAGTAGCGACAGCATGAACACTGAAGCTTTCTTT. It translates to CASSDSMNTEAFF.

This chain links TRBV19 with TRBJ1-2, with 7 positions matching TRBD1. The CDR3 length is 14 residues. CDR1 is LNHDA and CDR2 is SQIVND in the germline V gene (reference sequence). V lost 6 bases, J lost 5 bases, and 9 bases stayed unmatched. The CDR3 protein is CASRQRGTAYGYTF. The CDR3 DNA reads TGTGCCAGTAGGCAACGAGGGACAGCGTATGGCTACACCTTC.

The chain links TRBV19 to TRBJ1-5, with 8 positions matching TRBD1. Germline V gene lookup returns CDR1 LNHDA and CDR2 SQIVND (reference sequence). This CDR3 is 16 amino acids long. The J segment lost 5 bases and the V segment lost 6 bases, leaving 12 bases of the junction unmatched. The CDR3 region is CASRTHGQGGHQPQHF. CDR3 DNA sequence: TGTGCCAGTAGAACACATGGACAGGGTGGTCATCAGCCCCAGCATTTT.

The rearrangement uses TRBV12-3 or TRBV12-4 and TRBJ2-6; no firm D call. V dropped 6 bases and J dropped 4 bases, with 4 bases sitting between them. CDR3 length: 12 amino acids. The CDR3 here is CASRRGANVLTF. The CDR3 DNA reads as TGTGCCAGCAGGAGGGGGGCCAACGTCCTGACTTTC.

A word on this clone: The sample has other DNA sequences that encode this CDR3 too. J is TRBJ2-5 and V is TRBV24-1; no reliable D call. In germline, CDR1 is KGHDR, CDR2 SFDVKD. V was pared by 3 bases and J by 1 base, with 8 bases between. The length of the CDR3 is 14 residues. This chain's CDR3 is CATSDRRTQETQYF. CDR3 nucleotide sequence: TGTGCCACCAGTGATAGGCGAACCCAAGAGACCCAGTACTTC.

On this clone itself: A read error may produce the germline difference seen at one junction end. The genes are TRBV7-7 and TRBJ1-1; D remains unclear. Per the germline V gene, CDR1 is SSHAT and CDR2 is FNYEAQ (reference sequence). CDR3 length: 13 amino acids. The CDR3 DNA reads TGTGCTAGCAGCCCCGCGGCGAACACTGAAGCTTTCTTT. Protein sequence: CASSPAANTEAFF. Looking up the rest from reference TRBV7-7 and TRBJ1-1 gives the full variable domain: GAGVSQSPRYKVTKRGQDVTLRCDPISSHATLYWYQQALGQGPEFLTYFNYEAQPDKSGLPSDRFSAERPEGSISTLTIQRTEQRDSAMYRCASSPAANTEAFFGQGTRLTVV.

The chain couples TRBV29-1 to TRBJ2-6; TRBD1 might be the D (5 bases). Between the trimmed V and J ends, which lost 8 bases and 0 bases, there was a span of 14 bases. Germline CDR1 and CDR2: SQVTM and ANQGSEA. The CDR3 extends over 15 amino acids. The CDR3 region has the DNA TGCAGCACCTTCGCAGGGATCTCTGGGGCCAACGTCCTGACTTTC. Protein sequence: CSTFAGISGANVLTF.

This chain joins TRBV30 and TRBJ1-2; TRBD1 aligns across 9 bases. This CDR3 is built from 12 residues. V shed 3 bases and J 4 bases; nucleotides not matched to a gene: 0. CDR1 is GTSNPN and CDR2 is SVGIG in the germline V gene (reference sequence). The CDR3 is CAWRQGAYGYTF. The CDR3 DNA is TGTGCCTGGAGACAGGGGGCCTATGGCTACACCTTC.

The chain joins TRBV9 to TRBJ2-3; D possibly corresponds to TRBD2 (6 bases). Germline V lookup: CDR1 SGDLS, CDR2 YYNGEE. This CDR3 has 17 amino acids. The V end lost 0 bases, the J end lost 8 bases, and 22 bases lay between the germline ends. Written as DNA, the CDR3 is TGTGCCAGCAGCGTAGGAGGTGTGGGGCGGGGTCAAGGTACGCAGTATTTT. This translates into CASSVGGVGRGQGTQYF.

The CDR3 DNA is TGTGCCAGCAGCTTGGGGCCACAGGGTCTCGACTACGAGCAGTACTTC. It specifies CASSLGPQGLDYEQYF. The V gene is TRBV5-4, the J gene TRBJ2-7, with a tentative D call TRBD1 (6 bases). The CDR3 is made up of 16 amino acids. The V end lost 0 bases, the J end lost 3 bases, and 16 bases lay between the germline ends. The germline gives CDR1 SGHNT, CDR2 YYREEE (reference sequence). Combining the CDR3 with reference TRBV5-4 and TRBJ2-7 gives the whole variable domain ETGVTQSPTHLIKTRGQQVTLRCSSQSGHNTVSWYQQALGQGPQFIFQYYREEENGRGNFPPRFSGLQFPNYSSELNVNALELDDSALYLCASSLGPQGLDYEQYFGPGTRLTVT.

The J gene is TRBJ2-7, the V gene TRBV6-5, with a tentative D call TRBD2 (7 bases). Germline V CDR1 and CDR2: MNHEY, SVGAGI. The CDR3 sequence is 14 residues long. The V and J ends lost 7 bases and 3 bases respectively, with 16 bases between them. CDR3 in DNA: TGTGCCAGCAAACCTGGGGGGGCGAGCTACGAGCAGTACTTC. Translating gives CASKPGGASYEQYF.

V gene TRBV11-2 combines with J gene TRBJ1-1, with D uncertain. Trimming pared 1 base from V and 5 bases from J, leaving 17 bases between. Germline loops: CDR1 SGHAT, CDR2 FQNNGV. The CDR3 runs to 16 residues. The CDR3 reads CASSLVPGNVGTEAFF. CDR3 DNA: TGTGCCAGCAGCTTAGTTCCCGGGAACGTGGGAACTGAAGCTTTCTTT.

In its sample, this clone was seen once. The chain combines TRBV4-2 with TRBJ2-7; unclear D gene. There are 11 residues in the CDR3. Trimming cost V 5 bases and J 2 bases, with 4 bases left between them. The V gene's germline CDR1 is LGHNA and CDR2 YNFKEQ. Here the CDR3 reads CASSSPYEQYF. CDR3 sequence (DNA): TGTGCCAGCAGCTCGCCCTACGAGCAGTACTTC.

The rearrangement joins TRBV11-3 to TRBJ2-1, with 8 bases aligning to TRBD2. J was trimmed by 3 bases and V by 2 bases; bases with no gene match: 0. In germline, CDR1 is SGHNT, CDR2 YENEEA. This CDR3 has 14 amino acids. CDR3 in amino acids: CASSLRGGYNEQFF. Here the CDR3 DNA reads TGTGCCAGCAGCTTACGGGGGGGCTACAATGAGCAGTTCTTC.

The chain recombines TRBV6-6 with TRBJ2-5, with a weak D call TRBD2 (5 bases). This CDR3 is 13 amino acids long. Germline CDR1 and CDR2: MNHNY and SVGAGI (reference sequence). V lost 6 bases, J lost 1 base, and 9 bases lay in between. The CDR3 DNA follows: TGTGCCAGCAGCGTAAGCGGCCAAGAGACCCAGTACTTC. It yields the protein CASSVSGQETQYF.

The V call is TRBV4-2, the J call TRBJ2-3, with 8 positions matching TRBD2. CDR1 and CDR2 from the germline V gene are LGHNA and YNFKEQ. The CDR3 runs 17 residues. Trimming cost V 0 bases and J 0 bases; bases outside gene matches: 5. CDR3 loop: CASSQDGGGSSTDTQYF. The CDR3 DNA reads as TGTGCCAGCAGCCAAGATGGCGGGGGGTCTAGCACAGATACGCAGTATTTT.

V is TRBV6-5 and J is TRBJ1-2, with TRBD1 identical over 7 bases. The ends lost 4 bases at V and 3 bases at J; junction bases unmatched: 8. CDR1 MNHEY and CDR2 SVGAGI come from the germline V gene. The CDR3 sequence is 15 residues long. CDR3 region: CASSSPTTGDYGYTF. In DNA, the CDR3 is TGTGCCAGCAGTTCCCCAACAACAGGGGACTATGGCTACACCTTC.

This clone was counted a single time. This rearrangement joins TRBV3-1 (or the pseudogene TRBV3-2) to TRBJ2-7; 8 nucleotides align to TRBD1. Germline values: CDR1 LGHDT, CDR2 YNNKEL (reference sequence). Unmatched junction bases numbered 5, after V lost 2 bases and J lost 2 bases. The CDR3 consists of 15 residues. CDR3 bases: TGTGCCAGCAGCCAACAGGGGACAGGCCCCTACGAGCAGTACTTC. Translated, it gives CASSQQGTGPYEQYF.

The V and J genes are TRBV30 and TRBJ1-1; 8 bases fit TRBD1. The CDR3 is made up of 15 amino acids. V lost 4 bases to trimming and J lost 6 bases; unmatched junction nucleotides: 13. The germline V gene encodes CDR1 GTSNPN and CDR2 SVGIG (reference sequence). CDR3 protein: CAWIRGGTGISEAFF. DNA of the CDR3: TGTGCCTGGATCCGAGGGGGGACAGGCATCTCTGAAGCTTTCTTT.

The chain links TRBV12-3 or TRBV12-4 to TRBJ1-1; maybe TRBD1 (6 bases). The CDR3 spans 12 residues. The V gene lost 5 bases and the J gene lost 6 bases, with 10 bases spanning the gap. The CDR3 DNA reads TGTGCCAGCAGTCCAACAGGGTCTGAAGCTTTCTTT. Its translation: CASSPTGSEAFF.

The V gene is TRBV20-1, the J gene TRBJ1-5, with no clear D. Deletions cut 3 bases from V and 6 bases from J, with 15 bases between. The germline V gene has CDR1 DFQATT and CDR2 SNEGSKA (reference sequence). The CDR3 loop spans 14 amino acids. CDR3 DNA: TGCAGTGCTAGTCGGCCCTCTCAGAGTCAGCCCCAGCATTTT. This sequence encodes CSASRPSQSQPQHF.

The V gene is TRBV6-2 or TRBV6-3, the J gene TRBJ2-3; 7 bases are a match to TRBD2. The CDR3 loop spans 19 amino acids. The trim removed 0 bases at V and 0 bases at J, leaving 12 bases unmatched. The V gene's germline CDR1 is MNHEY and CDR2 SVGEGT. The CDR3 here is CASSYSDAGVPSSTDTQYF. As DNA, the CDR3 is TGTGCCAGCAGTTACTCGGATGCGGGGGTCCCATCTAGCACAGATACGCAGTATTTT.

The CDR3 sequence: CASSVGTGNYGYTF. Here the CDR3 DNA reads TGTGCCAGCAGCGTAGGGACAGGCAACTATGGCTACACCTTC. V usage is TRBV9 and J usage is TRBJ1-2, with 7 bases matching TRBD1. V shed 0 bases and J 2 bases; nucleotides not matched to a gene: 1. This CDR3 has 14 residues. The germline V gene has CDR1 SGDLS and CDR2 YYNGEE.

The V gene is TRBV7-8, the J gene TRBJ2-5; 11 bases align to TRBD1. V gave up 2 bases and J gave up 5 bases; unmatched junction bases: 13. This CDR3 region has 18 residues. Germline assignment: CDR1 SGHVS and CDR2 FQNEAQ. DNA of the CDR3: TGTGCCAGCAGCTTACTTGGACAGGGGGCGTATTTTGTGGAGACCCAGTACTTC. It codes for CASSLLGQGAYFVETQYF.

This chain joins TRBV6-2 or TRBV6-3 and TRBJ2-3, with 11 bases matching TRBD2. CDR3 length: 17 amino acids. Trimming took 4 bases from V and 3 from J; bases not matched to a gene: 9. Germline lookup yields CDR1 MNHEY and CDR2 SVGEGT. The CDR3 nucleotides are TGTGCCAGCAGTTTACAGGCTAGCGGGGGGCTTACAGATACGCAGTATTTT. Amino acid sequence: CASSLQASGGLTDTQYF.

The V and J genes are TRBV4-3 and TRBJ2-2; D perhaps matches TRBD1 (6 bases). The CDR3 length is 17 residues. The V gene lost 3 bases and the J gene lost 5 bases, with 19 bases spanning the gap. The germline CDR1 and CDR2 sequences are LGHNA and YSLEER. The CDR3 nucleotides are TGCGCCAGCAGCCACCGATTACAGGGTCGGTCTACCGGGGAGCTGTTTTTT. Encoded protein: CASSHRLQGRSTGELFF.

V is TRBV18 and J is TRBJ2-5, with no clear D. V lost 2 bases, J lost 2 bases, and 9 bases lay in between. The germline V gene has CDR1 KGHSH and CDR2 LQKENI. The length of the CDR3 is 14 residues. CDR3 coding DNA: TGTGCCAGCTCACCATTTGCGAGACAAGAGACCCAGTACTTC. Protein product: CASSPFARQETQYF. Together with reference TRBV18 and TRBJ2-5, the CDR3 gives the full variable domain: NAGVMQNPRHLVRRRGQEARLRCSPMKGHSHVYWYRQLPEEGLKFMVYLQKENIIDESGMPKERFSAEFPKEGPSILRIQQVVRGDSAAYFCASSPFARQETQYFGPGTRLLVL.

The chain joins TRBV7-9 to TRBJ2-5; D unclear. The CDR3 has 14 amino acids. Germline CDR1 SEHNR, CDR2 FQNEAQ (reference sequence). V shed 5 bases and J shed 5 bases, with 15 bases lying between them. DNA for the CDR3: TGTGCCAGCAGCCTCGACCCCCTGGGGGAGACCCAGTACTTC. This encodes CASSLDPLGETQYF.